The entry below describes one TCR beta chain. The data are from a study of blood T cell repertoires in COVID-19. With 5 bases clipped from V and 3 bases from J, the junction kept 21 bases outside the gene matches. This CDR3 contains 20 residues. Per germline, CDR1 MGHRA and CDR2 YSYEKL. Within 2 weeks of study entry, exposed participants had contacted a PCR-confirmed or clinician-diagnosed COVID-19 case. This table comes from immunoSEQ multiplex PCR, and its TCRdb copy is limited to in-frame clones, with some not included. The sample lists 150,000 to 200,000 clones, 80% to 85% seen once, with 3% to 3.5% in the top ten.

This chain connects TRBV4-1 to TRBJ1-4; 7 bases agree with TRBD1. Sequencing was carried out using PBMCs or T cells enriched from blood (not recorded which). The receptor was derived from a woman in her 30s who had been exposed to COVID-19. The CDR3 spells CASSSRPESRRDRANEKLFF. The CDR3 nucleotides are TGCGCCAGCAGCTCACGCCCCGAATCAAGGAGGGACAGAGCTAATGAAAAACTGTTTTTT.